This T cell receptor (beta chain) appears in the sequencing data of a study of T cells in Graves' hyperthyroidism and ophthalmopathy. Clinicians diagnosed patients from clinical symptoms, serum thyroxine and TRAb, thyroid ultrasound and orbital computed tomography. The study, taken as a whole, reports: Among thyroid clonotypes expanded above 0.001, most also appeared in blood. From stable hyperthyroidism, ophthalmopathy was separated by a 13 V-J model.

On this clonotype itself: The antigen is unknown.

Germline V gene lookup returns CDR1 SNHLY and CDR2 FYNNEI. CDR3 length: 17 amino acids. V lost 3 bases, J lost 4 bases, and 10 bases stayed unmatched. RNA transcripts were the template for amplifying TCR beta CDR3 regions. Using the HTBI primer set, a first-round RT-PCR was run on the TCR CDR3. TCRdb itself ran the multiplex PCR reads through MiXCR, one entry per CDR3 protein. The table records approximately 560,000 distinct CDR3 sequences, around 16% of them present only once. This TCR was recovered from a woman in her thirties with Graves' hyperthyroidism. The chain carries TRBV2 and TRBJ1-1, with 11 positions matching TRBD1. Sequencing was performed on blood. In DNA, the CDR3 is TGTGCCAGCAGTGATATGGGACAGGGGGTTTGGAGCACTGAAGCTTTCTTT. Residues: CASSDMGQGVWSTEAFF. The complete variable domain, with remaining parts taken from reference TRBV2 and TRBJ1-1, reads EPEVTQTPSHQVTQMGQEVILRCVPISNHLYFYWYRQILGQKVEFLVSFYNNEISEKSEIFDDQFSVERPDGSNFTLKIRSTKLEDSAMYFCASSDMGQGVWSTEAFFGQGTRLTVV.